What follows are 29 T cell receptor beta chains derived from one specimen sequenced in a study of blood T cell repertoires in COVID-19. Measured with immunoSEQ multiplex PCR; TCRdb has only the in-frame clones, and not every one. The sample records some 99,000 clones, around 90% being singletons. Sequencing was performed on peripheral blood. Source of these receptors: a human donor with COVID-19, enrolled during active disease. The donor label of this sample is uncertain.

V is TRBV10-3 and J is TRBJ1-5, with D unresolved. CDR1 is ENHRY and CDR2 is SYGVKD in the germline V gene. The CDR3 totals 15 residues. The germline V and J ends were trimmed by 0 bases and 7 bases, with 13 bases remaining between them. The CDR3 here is CAISESRRTGQPQHF. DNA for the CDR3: TGTGCCATCAGTGAGTCTCGGAGGACGGGACAGCCCCAGCATTTT.

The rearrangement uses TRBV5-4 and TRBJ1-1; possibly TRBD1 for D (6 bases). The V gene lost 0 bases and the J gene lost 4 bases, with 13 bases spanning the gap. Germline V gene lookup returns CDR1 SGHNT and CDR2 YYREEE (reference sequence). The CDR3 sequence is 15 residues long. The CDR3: CASSLGAGAGTEAFF. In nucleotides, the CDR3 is TGTGCCAGCAGCTTGGGGGCGGGGGCTGGCACTGAAGCTTTCTTT. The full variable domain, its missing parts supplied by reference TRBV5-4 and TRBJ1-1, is ETGVTQSPTHLIKTRGQQVTLRCSSQSGHNTVSWYQQALGQGPQFIFQYYREEENGRGNFPPRFSGLQFPNYSSELNVNALELDDSALYLCASSLGAGAGTEAFFGQGTRLTVV.

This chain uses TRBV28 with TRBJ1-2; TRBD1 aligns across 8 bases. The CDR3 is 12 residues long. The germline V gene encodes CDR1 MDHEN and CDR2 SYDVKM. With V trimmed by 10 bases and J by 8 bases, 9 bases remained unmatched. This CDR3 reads CATISGGWGYTF. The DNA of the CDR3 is TGTGCCACCATTTCAGGGGGCTGGGGCTACACCTTC.

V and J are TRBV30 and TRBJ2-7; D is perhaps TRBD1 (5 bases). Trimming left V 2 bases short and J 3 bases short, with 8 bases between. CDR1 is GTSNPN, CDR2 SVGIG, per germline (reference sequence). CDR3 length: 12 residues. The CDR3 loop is CAWSRGGYEQYF. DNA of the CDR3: TGTGCCTGGAGTAGGGGCGGCTACGAGCAGTACTTC.

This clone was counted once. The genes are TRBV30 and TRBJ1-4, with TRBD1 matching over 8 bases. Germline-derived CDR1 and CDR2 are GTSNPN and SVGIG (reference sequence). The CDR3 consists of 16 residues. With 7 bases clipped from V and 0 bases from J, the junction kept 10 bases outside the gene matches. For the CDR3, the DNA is TGTGCCTATACCAGGGGGCAATATTCAACTAATGAAAAACTGTTTTTT. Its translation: CAYTRGQYSTNEKLFF.

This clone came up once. The CDR3 region is CASSQFTGTASKAFF. The CDR3 DNA reads as TGTGCCAGCAGCCAGTTTACCGGGACAGCGAGTAAAGCTTTCTTT. The rearrangement joins TRBV3-1 (or the pseudogene TRBV3-2) to TRBJ1-1; 7 bases are a match to TRBD1. V shed 3 bases and J 9 bases; nucleotides not matched to a gene: 13. Per germline, CDR1 LGHDT and CDR2 YNNKEL (reference sequence). CDR3 length: 15 amino acids.

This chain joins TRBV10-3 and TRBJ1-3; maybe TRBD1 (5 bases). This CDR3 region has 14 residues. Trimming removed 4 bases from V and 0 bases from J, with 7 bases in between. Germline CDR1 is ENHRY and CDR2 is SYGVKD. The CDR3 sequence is CAISGQSSGNTIYF. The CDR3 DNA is TGTGCCATCAGTGGACAGTCCTCTGGAAACACCATATATTTT.

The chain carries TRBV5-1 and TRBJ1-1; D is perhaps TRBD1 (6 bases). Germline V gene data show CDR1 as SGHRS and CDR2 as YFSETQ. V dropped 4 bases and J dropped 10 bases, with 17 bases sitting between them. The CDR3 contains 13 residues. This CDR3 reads CASSQYEGDGAFF. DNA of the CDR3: TGCGCCAGCAGCCAGTATGAGGGGGATGGAGCTTTCTTT.

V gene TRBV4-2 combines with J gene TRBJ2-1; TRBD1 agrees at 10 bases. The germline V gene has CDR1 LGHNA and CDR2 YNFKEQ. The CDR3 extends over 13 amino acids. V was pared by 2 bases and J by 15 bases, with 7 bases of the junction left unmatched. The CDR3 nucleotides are TGTGCCAGCAGCCAAACTCCGGGACAGGGGTTGTTCTTC. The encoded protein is CASSQTPGQGLFF.

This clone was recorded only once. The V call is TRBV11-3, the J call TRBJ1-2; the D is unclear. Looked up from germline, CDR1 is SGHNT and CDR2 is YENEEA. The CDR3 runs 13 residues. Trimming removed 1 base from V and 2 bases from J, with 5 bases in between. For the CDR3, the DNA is TGTGCCAGCAGCTTAGGGCAGAACTATGGCTACACCTTC. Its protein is CASSLGQNYGYTF.

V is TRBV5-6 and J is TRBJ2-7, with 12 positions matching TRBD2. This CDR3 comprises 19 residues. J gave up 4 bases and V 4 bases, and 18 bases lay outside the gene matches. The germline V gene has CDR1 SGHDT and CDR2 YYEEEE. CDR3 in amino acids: CASSRFLAGGPSVFYEQYF. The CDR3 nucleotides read TGTGCCAGCAGCCGATTCCTAGCGGGAGGGCCGTCGGTCTTTTACGAGCAGTACTTC.

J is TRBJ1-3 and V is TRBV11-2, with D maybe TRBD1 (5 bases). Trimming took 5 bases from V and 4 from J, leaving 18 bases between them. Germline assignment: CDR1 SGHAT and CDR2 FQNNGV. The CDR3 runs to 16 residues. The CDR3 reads CASSPLVGGTGNTIYF. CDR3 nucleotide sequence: TGTGCCAGCAGCCCCCTCGTCGGGGGGACGGGAAACACCATATATTTT.

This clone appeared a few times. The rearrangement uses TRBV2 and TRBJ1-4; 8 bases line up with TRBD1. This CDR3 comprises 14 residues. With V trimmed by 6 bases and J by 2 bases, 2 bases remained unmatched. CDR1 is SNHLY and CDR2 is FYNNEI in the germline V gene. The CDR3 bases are TGTGCCAGCAGACAGGGGGATACTAATGAAAAACTGTTTTTT. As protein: CASRQGDTNEKLFF.

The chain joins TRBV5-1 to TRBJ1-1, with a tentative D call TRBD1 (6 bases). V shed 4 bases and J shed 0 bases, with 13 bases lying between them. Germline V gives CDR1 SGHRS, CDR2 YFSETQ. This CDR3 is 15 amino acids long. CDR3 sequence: CASSDQTGLNTEAFF. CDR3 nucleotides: TGCGCCAGCAGCGATCAGACAGGACTGAACACTGAAGCTTTCTTT.

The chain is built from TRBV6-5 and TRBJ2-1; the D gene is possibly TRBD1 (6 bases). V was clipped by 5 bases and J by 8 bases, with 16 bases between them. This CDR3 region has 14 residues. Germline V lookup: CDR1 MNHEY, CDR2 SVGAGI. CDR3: CASSIWGPKDEQFF. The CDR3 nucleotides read TGTGCCAGCAGTATTTGGGGGCCAAAGGATGAGCAGTTCTTC.

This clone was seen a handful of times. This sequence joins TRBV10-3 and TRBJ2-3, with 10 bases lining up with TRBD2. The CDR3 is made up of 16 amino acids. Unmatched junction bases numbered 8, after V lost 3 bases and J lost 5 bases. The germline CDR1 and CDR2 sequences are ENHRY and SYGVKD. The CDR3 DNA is TGTGCCATCAGTGATCGGGGCCTAGCGGGAGTAGATACGCAGTATTTT. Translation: CAISDRGLAGVDTQYF.

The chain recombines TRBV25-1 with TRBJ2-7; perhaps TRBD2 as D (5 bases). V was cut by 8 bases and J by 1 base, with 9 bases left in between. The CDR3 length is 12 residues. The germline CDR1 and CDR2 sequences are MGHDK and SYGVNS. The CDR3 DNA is TGTGCCAGCCGAGGGAATTCCTACGAGCAGTACTTC. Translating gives CASRGNSYEQYF.

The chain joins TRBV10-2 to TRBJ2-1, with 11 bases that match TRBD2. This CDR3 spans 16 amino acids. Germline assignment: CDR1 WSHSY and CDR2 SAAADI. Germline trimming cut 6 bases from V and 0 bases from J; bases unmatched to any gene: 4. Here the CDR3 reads CASRGGTSGSYNEQFF. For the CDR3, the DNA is TGCGCCAGCAGGGGGGGGACTAGCGGCTCCTACAATGAGCAGTTCTTC.

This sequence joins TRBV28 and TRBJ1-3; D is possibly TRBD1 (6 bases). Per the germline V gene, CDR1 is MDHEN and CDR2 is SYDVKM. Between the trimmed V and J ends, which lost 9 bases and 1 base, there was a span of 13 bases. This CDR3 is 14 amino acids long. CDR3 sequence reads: CASLRTDSGNTIYF. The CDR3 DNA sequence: TGTGCCAGTCTCCGGACAGATTCTGGAAACACCATATATTTT.

CDR3: CAIQTGNNSPLHF. The CDR3 DNA is TGTGCCATACAGACAGGCAATAATTCACCCCTCCACTTT. The chain has TRBV10-3 and TRBJ1-6, with a tentative D call TRBD1 (6 bases). Germline CDR1 is ENHRY and CDR2 is SYGVKD. This CDR3 region has 13 residues. The V gene lost 9 bases and the J gene lost 5 bases, with 11 bases spanning the gap.

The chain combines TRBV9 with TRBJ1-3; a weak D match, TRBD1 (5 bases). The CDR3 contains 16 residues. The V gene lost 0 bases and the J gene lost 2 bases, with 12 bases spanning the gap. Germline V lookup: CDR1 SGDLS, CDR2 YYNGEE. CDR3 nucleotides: TGTGCCAGCAGCGTAGCTCCCGAAGGGGCTGGAAACACCATATATTTT. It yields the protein CASSVAPEGAGNTIYF.

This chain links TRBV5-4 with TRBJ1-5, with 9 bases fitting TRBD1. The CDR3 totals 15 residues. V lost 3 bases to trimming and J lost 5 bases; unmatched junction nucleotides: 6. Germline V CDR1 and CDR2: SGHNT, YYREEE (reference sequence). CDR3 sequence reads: CASSSGGDRDQPQHF. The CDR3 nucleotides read TGTGCCAGCAGCTCCGGGGGGGACAGGGATCAGCCCCAGCATTTT.

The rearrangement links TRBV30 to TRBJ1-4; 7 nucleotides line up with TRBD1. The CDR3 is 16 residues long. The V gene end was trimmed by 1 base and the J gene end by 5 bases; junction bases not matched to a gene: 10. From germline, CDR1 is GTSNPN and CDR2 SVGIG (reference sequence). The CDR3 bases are TGTGCCTGGAGTGACATGACAGGGAGCGGCAATGAAAAACTGTTTTTT. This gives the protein CAWSDMTGSGNEKLFF.

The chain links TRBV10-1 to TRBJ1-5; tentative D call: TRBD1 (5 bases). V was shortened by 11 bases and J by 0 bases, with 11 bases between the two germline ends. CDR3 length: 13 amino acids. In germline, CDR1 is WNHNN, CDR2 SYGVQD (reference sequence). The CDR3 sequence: CARGGVSNQPQHF. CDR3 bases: TGCGCCCGGGGAGGGGTTAGCAATCAGCCCCAGCATTTT.

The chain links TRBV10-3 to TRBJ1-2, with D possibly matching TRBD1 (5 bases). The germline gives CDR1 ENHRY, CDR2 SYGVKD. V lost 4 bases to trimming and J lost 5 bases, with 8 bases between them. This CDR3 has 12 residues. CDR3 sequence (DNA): TGTGCCATCAGTGGGGGGGATTATGGCTACACCTTC. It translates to CAISGGDYGYTF.

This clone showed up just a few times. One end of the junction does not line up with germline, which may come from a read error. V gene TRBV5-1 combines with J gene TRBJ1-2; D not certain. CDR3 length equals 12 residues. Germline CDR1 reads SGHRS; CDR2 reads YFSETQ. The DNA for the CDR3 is TGCGCCAGCAGCTTGGCCAGTGGGAGGGTTGTCTTC. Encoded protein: CASSLASGRVVF.

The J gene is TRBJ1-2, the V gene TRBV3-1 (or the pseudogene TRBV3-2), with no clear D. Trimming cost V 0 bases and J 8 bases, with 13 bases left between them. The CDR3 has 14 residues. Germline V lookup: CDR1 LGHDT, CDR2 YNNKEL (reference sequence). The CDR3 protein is CASSQDVTRGGYTF. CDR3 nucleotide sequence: TGTGCCAGCAGCCAAGATGTGACAAGAGGGGGCTACACCTTC.

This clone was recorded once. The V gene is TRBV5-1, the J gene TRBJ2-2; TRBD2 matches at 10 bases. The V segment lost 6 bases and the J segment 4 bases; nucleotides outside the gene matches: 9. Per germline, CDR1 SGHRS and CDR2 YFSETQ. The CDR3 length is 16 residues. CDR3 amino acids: CASKGIAGGGTGELFF. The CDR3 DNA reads TGCGCCAGCAAGGGGATAGCGGGAGGCGGCACCGGGGAGCTGTTTTTT.

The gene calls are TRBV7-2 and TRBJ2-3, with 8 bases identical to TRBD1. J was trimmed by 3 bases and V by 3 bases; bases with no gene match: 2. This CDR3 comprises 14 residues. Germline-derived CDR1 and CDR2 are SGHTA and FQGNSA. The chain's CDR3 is CASSFRTGTDTQYF. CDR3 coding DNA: TGTGCCAGCAGCTTTCGGACAGGGACAGATACGCAGTATTTT.